Listed here is a single T cell receptor beta chain. This record belongs to a study of T cell changes during pregnancy in multiple sclerosis. The V and J ends lost 3 bases and 8 bases, in that order; junction bases with no gene match: 11. The CDR3 extends over 15 amino acids. Germline V CDR1 and CDR2: LGHNA, YNFKEQ. Profiled with immunoSEQ multiplex PCR; TCRdb holds only in-frame clones, not every one. The top ten clones hold 0.85% to 1.2% of a sample with just over 80,000 clones, over 90% of them seen once. The sequence was obtained from a female donor with multiple sclerosis, enrolled in a pregnancy study. This material consisted of peripheral blood, taken in the second trimester of pregnancy. V and J are TRBV4-2 and TRBJ1-1; 8 bases match TRBD1. CDR3 nucleotide sequence: TGTGCCAGCAGCCAGGAGACAGGGGTCGGAAAAGAAGCTTTCTTT. It is translated as CASSQETGVGKEAFF.